The 15 T cell receptor beta chains below were found in one sample sequenced in a study of cytomegalovirus exposure and HLA in healthy donors. The PCR ran on 60 Vbeta and 13 Jbeta primers. Sequencing used immunoSEQ multiplex PCR; TCRdb keeps in-frame clones, though not all of them. Altogether 150,000 to 200,000 clones are present, more than 75% being singletons, with the ten largest covering under 1.5%. Sequenced input: PBMCs. The origin of the receptors is a male donor in good health and CMV-seronegative.

This chain joins TRBV19 and TRBJ1-5, with 9 bases identical to TRBD1. The V and J ends lost 6 bases and 4 bases, in that order; junction bases with no gene match: 4. The CDR3 extends over 14 amino acids. The germline gives CDR1 LNHDA, CDR2 SQIVND (reference sequence). In DNA, the CDR3 is TGTGCCAGTAGCCTCGGACAGGGGAATCAGCCCCAGCATTTT. Translating gives CASSLGQGNQPQHF.

In DNA, the CDR3 is TGTGCCAGCAGCCACACGGACAGACGATTTTACGAGCAGTACTTC. Its protein product is CASSHTDRRFYEQYF. The chain has TRBV6-6 and TRBJ2-7, with a tentative D call TRBD1 (6 bases). The V end was cut by 6 bases, the J end by 4 bases, with 19 bases between. Germline V gives CDR1 MNHNY, CDR2 SVGAGI (reference sequence). The CDR3 spans 15 residues.

The chain carries TRBV2 and TRBJ2-7; the match to TRBD2 covers 10 bases. Germline V gene lookup returns CDR1 SNHLY and CDR2 FYNNEI. The V gene end was trimmed by 6 bases and the J gene end by 4 bases; junction bases not matched to a gene: 6. This CDR3 contains 14 residues. The CDR3 spells CASRSLAGAYEQYF. CDR3 coding DNA: TGTGCCAGCAGGTCCCTAGCGGGAGCATACGAGCAGTACTTC. Full variable domain (rest looked up from reference TRBV2 and TRBJ2-7): EPEVTQTPSHQVTQMGQEVILRCVPISNHLYFYWYRQILGQKVEFLVSFYNNEISEKSEIFDDQFSVERPDGSNFTLKIRSTKLEDSAMYFCASRSLAGAYEQYFGPGTRLTVT.

J is TRBJ1-1 and V is TRBV9; unclear D gene. Germline CDR1 SGDLS, CDR2 YYNGEE. The CDR3 covers 15 residues. The V end lost 0 bases, the J end lost 6 bases, and 15 bases lay between the germline ends. CDR3 DNA sequence: TGTGCCAGCAGCGTAGGAGCTGAATATGGAGCTGAAGCTTTCTTT. Protein product: CASSVGAEYGAEAFF.

This clone was counted a few times. One junction end disagrees with the germline gene, perhaps due to a read error. V gene TRBV30 combines with J gene TRBJ2-1, with a weak D call TRBD2 (5 bases). The CDR3 spans 11 residues. Germline V gene data show CDR1 as GTSNPN and CDR2 as SVGIG (reference sequence). In DNA form, the CDR3 reads TGTGCCTGGTTCGGCGGGCCCCAACGGGTCTTC. Translating gives CAWFGGPQRVF.

The sample holds one count of this clone. This chain joins TRBV7-8 and TRBJ2-1; 8 nucleotides line up with TRBD2. Germline CDR1 and CDR2: SGHVS and FQNEAQ. This CDR3 comprises 18 residues. V shed 4 bases, J shed 6 bases, and the junction held 17 bases outside the gene matches. The CDR3 bases are TGTGCCAGCAGCTCCCCCCTTGGATACGGGAGGGGGGGCAATGAGCAGTTCTTC. Translated: CASSSPLGYGRGGNEQFF.

The chain recombines TRBV4-1 with TRBJ2-1, with 11 bases lining up with TRBD2. Germline V gene lookup returns CDR1 MGHRA and CDR2 YSYEKL. Unmatched junction bases numbered 5, after V lost 4 bases and J lost 3 bases. The CDR3 runs to 16 residues. The CDR3 DNA reads as TGCGCCAGCAGCCGTATAGCGGGAGGGGACTACAATGAGCAGTTCTTC. Translating gives CASSRIAGGDYNEQFF.

J is TRBJ1-3 and V is TRBV11-2, with 8 nucleotides matching TRBD1. The CDR3 is 15 amino acids. Germline V gives CDR1 SGHAT, CDR2 FQNNGV. Losses at the gene ends were 5 bases for V and 0 bases for J; bases not matched to a gene: 3. CDR3 loop: CASSQGTGSGNTIYF. Here the CDR3 DNA reads TGTGCCAGCAGCCAAGGGACAGGCTCTGGAAACACCATATATTTT.

This clone occurred once. V gene TRBV4-2 combines with J gene TRBJ2-1; 12 bases map to TRBD2. V shed 2 bases, J shed 6 bases, and the junction held 11 bases outside the gene matches. Germline V gene sequence: CDR1 LGHNA, CDR2 YNFKEQ. This CDR3 is built from 18 residues. This CDR3 reads CASSQHPPTSGGSNEQFF. CDR3 in DNA: TGTGCCAGCAGCCAACATCCACCGACTAGCGGGGGTTCCAATGAGCAGTTCTTC.

This clone was counted once. The chain links TRBV29-1 to TRBJ2-3; D is uncertain. The CDR3 totals 13 residues. Germline assignment: CDR1 SQVTM and CDR2 ANQGSEA. With 7 bases removed from V and 3 bases from J, the gap between germline ends came to 14 bases. The CDR3 DNA sequence: TGCAGCGCCGACTGGCAGACGACAGATACGCAGTATTTT. Translation gives CSADWQTTDTQYF.

In its sample, this clone was seen once. This chain uses TRBV5-1 with TRBJ2-5; 9 bases fit TRBD1. Germline CDR1 is SGHRS and CDR2 is YFSETQ. V was clipped by 4 bases and J by 2 bases; unmatched bases: 9. The CDR3 loop spans 16 amino acids. CDR3 nucleotides: TGCGCCAGCAGCCCATCGACAGGGGGGAATCAAGAGACCCAGTACTTC. This sequence encodes CASSPSTGGNQETQYF.

The chain carries TRBV6-6 and TRBJ2-7; the match to TRBD2 covers 9 bases. The V and J ends lost 6 bases and 3 bases, in that order; junction bases with no gene match: 0. This CDR3 contains 12 residues. Germline values: CDR1 MNHNY, CDR2 SVGAGI (reference sequence). CDR3 region: CASRRGGYEQYF. CDR3 nucleotide sequence: TGTGCCAGCAGGCGGGGGGGCTACGAGCAGTACTTC.

This clone was counted between two and nine times. The CDR3 protein is CASSFAGSDIQYF. CDR3 coding DNA: TGTGCCAGCAGCTTTGCAGGGTCTGACATTCAGTACTTC. V gene TRBV11-1 combines with J gene TRBJ2-4, with D maybe TRBD1 (5 bases). CDR1 SGHAT and CDR2 FQDESV come from the germline V gene (reference sequence). The V gene lost 3 bases and the J gene lost 8 bases, with 11 bases spanning the gap. This CDR3 is built from 13 residues.

V gene TRBV7-9 combines with J gene TRBJ2-3; 9 bases align to TRBD2. The CDR3 is made up of 16 amino acids. The V gene's germline CDR1 is SEHNR and CDR2 FQNEAQ (reference sequence). V trimming: 2 bases; J trimming: 4 bases; junction bases outside the gene matches: 7. CDR3 sequence reads: CASSLWGLASADTQYF. The CDR3 nucleotides read TGTGCCAGCAGCTTATGGGGACTAGCATCAGCAGATACGCAGTATTTT.

A few counts support this clone. The chain carries TRBV2 and TRBJ1-2, with 7 bases fitting TRBD1. V was pared by 7 bases and J by 4 bases, with 9 bases of the junction left unmatched. CDR1 is SNHLY, CDR2 FYNNEI, per germline. The CDR3 spans 14 residues. This CDR3 reads CASTRGGTVYGYTF. The CDR3 DNA reads TGTGCCAGCACGAGAGGTGGGACAGTCTATGGCTACACCTTC.